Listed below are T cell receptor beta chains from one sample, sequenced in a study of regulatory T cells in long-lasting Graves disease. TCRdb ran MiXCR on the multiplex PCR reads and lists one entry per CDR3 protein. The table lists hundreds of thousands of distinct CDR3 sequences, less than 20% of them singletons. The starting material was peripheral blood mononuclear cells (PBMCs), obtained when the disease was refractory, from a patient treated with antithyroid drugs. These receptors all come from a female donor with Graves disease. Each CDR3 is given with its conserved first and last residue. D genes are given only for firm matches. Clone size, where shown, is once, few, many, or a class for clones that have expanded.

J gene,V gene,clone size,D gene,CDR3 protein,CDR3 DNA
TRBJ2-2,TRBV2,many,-,CASSEGGTFSGELFF,TGTGCCAGCAGTGAAGGGGGTACCTTTTCCGGGGAGCTGTTTTTT
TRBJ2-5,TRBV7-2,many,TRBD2,CASSPGLVVPQETQYF,TGTGCCAGCAGCCCCGGACTAGTCGTCCCCCAAGAGACCCAGTACTTC
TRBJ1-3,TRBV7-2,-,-,CASSGLRHLPGNTIYF,TGTGCCAGCAGCGGTCTTAGACATTTACCTGGAAACACCATATATTTT
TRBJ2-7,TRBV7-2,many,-,CASSFPAAAYEQYF,TGTGCCAGCAGCTTTCCGGCCGCCGCCTACGAGCAGTACTTC
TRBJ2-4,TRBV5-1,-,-,CASSRNDRNIQYF,TGCGCCAGCAGTAGGAACGACAGGAACATTCAGTACTTC
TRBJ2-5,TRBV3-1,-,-,CASSPDERGGRGGTQYF,TGTGCCAGCAGTCCTGACGAAAGGGGGGGGCGCGGTGGGACCCAGTACTTC
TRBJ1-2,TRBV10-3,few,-,CAISETPGRPSAYGYTF,TGTGCCATCAGTGAGACCCCCGGCCGACCCTCGGCATATGGCTACACCTTC
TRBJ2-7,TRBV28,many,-,CASSASLPGEQYF,TGTGCCAGCAGTGCCTCCCTCCCGGGCGAGCAGTACTTC
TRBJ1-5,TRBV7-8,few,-,CASSLRPGNQPQHF,TGTGCCAGCAGCTTACGCCCAGGGAATCAGCCCCAGCATTTT
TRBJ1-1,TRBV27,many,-,CASSPKPYQGLYTEAFF,TGTGCCAGCAGTCCTAAACCTTACCAGGGGTTGTACACTGAAGCTTTCTTT